The clone carrying this T cell receptor beta chain was detected once. The donors, all healthy, were Caucasians living in Russia, aged roughly 6 to 100. This CDR3 comprises 14 residues. Trimming took off 1 base at V and 6 bases at J, with 12 bases between the two ends. Per germline, CDR1 MDHEN and CDR2 SYDVKM. This sample is part of a study of blood T cells in healthy people across ages. A second PCR of 7 to 11 cycles used a sample-barcoded 5' primer and a J-beta primer mix. In TCRdb, the 5' RACE reads were re-called with MiXCR into one record per CDR3 protein. The data hold hundreds of thousands of distinct CDR3 sequences, with around 30% observed a single time.

The V and J genes are TRBV28 and TRBJ2-5, with D maybe TRBD2 (6 bases). The clonotype comes from a woman between 65 and 79 years old in good health. The sample taken for sequencing was blood. CDR3: CASSLSGGDKTQYF. The CDR3 DNA is TGTGCCAGCAGTTTATCAGGAGGGGATAAGACCCAGTACTTC.